This T cell receptor (beta chain) was obtained from a study of blood T cells in healthy people across ages. Only one count was recorded for this clonotype. The CDR3 extends over 15 amino acids. Germline lookup yields CDR1 MNHEY and CDR2 SVGAGI. A second PCR of about 7 to 12 cycles used a sample-barcoded 5' primer and a J-beta primer mix. Researchers report that each sample yielded at least 2.5 million CDR3-containing paired-end reads. MiXCR, run by TCRdb on the 5' RACE reads, gives a single entry per CDR3 protein. The table includes 600,000 to 650,000 distinct CDR3 sequences, around 54% detected once.

The sequenced material came from blood. The chain recombines TRBV6-5 with TRBJ2-5, with 11 bases identical to TRBD1. With the DNA end fitting TRBJ2-7 better, the J assignment may be wrong. This clonotype was sampled from a man between 60 and 70 years old in good health. The CDR3 loop reads CASSTSGTGGYEQYF. In DNA form, the CDR3 reads TGTGCCAGCAGTACCTCCGGGACAGGGGGCTACGAGCAGTACTTC.